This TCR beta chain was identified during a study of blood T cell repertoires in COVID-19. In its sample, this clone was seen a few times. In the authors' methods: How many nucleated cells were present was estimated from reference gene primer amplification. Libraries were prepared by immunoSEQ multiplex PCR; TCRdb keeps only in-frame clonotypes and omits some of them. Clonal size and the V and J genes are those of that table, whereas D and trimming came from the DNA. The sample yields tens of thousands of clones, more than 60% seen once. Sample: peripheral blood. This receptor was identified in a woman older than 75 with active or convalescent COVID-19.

CDR3 bases: TGTGCCAGCAGCTCCGACAGAAATGAGCAGTTCTTC. Its translation: CASSSDRNEQFF. The chain has TRBV5-4 and TRBJ2-1, with D perhaps TRBD1 (5 bases). The ends were cut back, 3 bases at V and 7 bases at J, with 8 bases in the middle. The CDR3 is 12 residues long. CDR1 SGHNT and CDR2 YYREEE come from the germline V gene (reference sequence).